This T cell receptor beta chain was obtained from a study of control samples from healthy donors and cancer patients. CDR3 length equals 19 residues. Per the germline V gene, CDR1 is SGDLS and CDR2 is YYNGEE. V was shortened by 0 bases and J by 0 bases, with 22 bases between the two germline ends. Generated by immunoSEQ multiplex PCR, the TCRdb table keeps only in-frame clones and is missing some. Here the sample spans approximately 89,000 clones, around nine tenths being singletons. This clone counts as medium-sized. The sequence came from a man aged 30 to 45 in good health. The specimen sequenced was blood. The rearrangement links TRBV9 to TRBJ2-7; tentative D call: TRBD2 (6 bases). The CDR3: CASSVDSGGGRISSYEQYF. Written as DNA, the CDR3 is TGTGCCAGCAGCGTAGACTCCGGGGGTGGCAGGATAAGCTCCTACGAGCAGTACTTC. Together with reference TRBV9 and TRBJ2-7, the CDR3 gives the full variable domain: DSGVTQTPKHLITATGQRVTLRCSPRSGDLSVYWYQQSLDQGLQFLIQYYNGEERAKGNILERFSAQQFPDLHSELNLSSLELGDSALYFCASSVDSGGGRISSYEQYFGPGTRLTVT.